These 22 T cell receptor beta chains were all obtained from the same sample, sequenced in a study of Tregs in tolerant kidney transplant recipients. TCRdb's copy holds only in-frame clones and misses some; the assay was immunoSEQ multiplex PCR. The sample includes roughly 48,000 clones. This specimen consisted of CD4+ T cells from blood, obtained before the transplant. All receptors derive from a human donor who received a combined kidney and bone marrow transplant.

About this clone: Sequencing ends 3 residues short of the CDR3 end; the germline J gene provides the rest. The V call is TRBV18, the J call TRBJ2-3, with 8 bases aligning to TRBD2. CDR1 KGHSH and CDR2 LQKENI come from the germline V gene. V shed 4 bases and J 2 bases; nucleotides not matched to a gene: 5. The CDR3 totals 15 residues. CDR3 residues: CASSHTGGDTDTQYF. CDR3 DNA, as far as it was read: TGTGCCAGCTCACATACGGGAGGGGACACAGATACG.

As for this clone: The read finishes 3 residues shy of the CDR3 end, and the germline J gene is used to complete it. The rearrangement joins TRBV20-1 to TRBJ2-1; tentatively, D is TRBD2 (7 bases). The germline V gene has CDR1 DFQATT and CDR2 SNEGSKA (reference sequence). This CDR3 spans 16 amino acids. V lost 1 base and J 8 bases, leaving 21 bases between the germline ends. The CDR3 reads CSARGNGGTSGDEQFF. Partial CDR3 DNA: TGCAGTGCTAGAGGCAACGGGGGGACAAGCGGCGATGAG.

Notes on this clone: The read ends 3 residues before the CDR3 terminus; that terminus is restored from the germline J gene. The rearrangement uses TRBV30 and TRBJ1-6; no clear D gene. V was pared by 2 bases and J by 7 bases, with 9 bases between. Germline-derived CDR1 and CDR2 are GTSNPN and SVGIG (reference sequence). This CDR3 is 13 amino acids long. The CDR3 is CAWSSGRNSPLHF. The DNA read from the CDR3 is TGTGCCTGGAGTAGCGGGAGAAATTCACCC.

CDR3 residues: CAWSSLGGNTEAFF. The covered CDR3 bases are TGTGCCTGGAGTTCCCTGGGGGGGAACACTGAA. The chain couples TRBV30 to TRBJ1-1; the D gene is possibly TRBD1 (5 bases). The read comes to an end 3 residues before the CDR3 does, leaving the germline J gene to fill in the end. The CDR3 is 14 amino acids. From germline, CDR1 is GTSNPN and CDR2 SVGIG (reference sequence). The V gene lost 2 bases and the J gene lost 1 base, with 11 bases spanning the gap. Together with reference TRBV30 and TRBJ1-1, the CDR3 gives the full variable domain: SQTIHQWPATLVQPVGSPLSLECTVEGTSNPNLYWYRQAAGRGLQLLFYSVGIGQISSEVPQNLSASRPQDRQFILSSKKLLLSDSGFYLCAWSSLGGNTEAFFGQGTRLTVV.

Details on this clone: The read comes to an end 3 residues before the CDR3 does, leaving the germline J gene to fill in the end. The rearrangement uses TRBV19 and TRBJ2-1; 11 bases match TRBD2. V trimming: 3 bases; J trimming: 9 bases; junction bases outside the gene matches: 10. The V gene's germline CDR1 is LNHDA and CDR2 SQIVND (reference sequence). The CDR3 extends over 16 amino acids. This CDR3 reads CASSIPTSGKSGEQFF. The CDR3 DNA, read in part, is TGTGCCAGTAGTATCCCGACTAGCGGGAAATCAGGTGAG.

A remark on this clone: Read sequence stops 3 residues before the CDR3 end, and the germline J gene provides the missing end. The chain joins TRBV14 to TRBJ2-1; 8 bases match TRBD2. V shed 6 bases and J 0 bases; nucleotides not matched to a gene: 4. The CDR3 spans 15 residues. Germline V gene sequence: CDR1 SGHDN, CDR2 FVKESK. CDR3 DNA, as far as it was read: TGTGCCAGCAGGACTAGCGAGAGCTCCTACAATGAG. It specifies CASRTSESSYNE. The entire CDR3 reads CASRTSESSYNEQFF.

Details on this clone: With the read ending 3 residues before the CDR3 end, the germline J gene is used to fill in that end. The genes are TRBV20-1 and TRBJ2-3; D call uncertain. The CDR3 is 11 amino acids. The germline gives CDR1 DFQATT, CDR2 SNEGSKA (reference sequence). V lost 4 bases to trimming and J lost 6 bases, with 8 bases between them. CDR3 DNA, as far as it was read: TGCAGTGCTAAGACTGGGGATACG. Its translation is CSAKTGDT. In full, the CDR3 reads CSAKTGDTQYF.

Comment on this clone: The read is 3 residues too short to cover the CDR3 end, so that end is filled in from the germline J gene. The J gene is TRBJ2-1, the V gene TRBV6-1; 8 bases fit TRBD2. The CDR3 runs to 15 residues. The V gene's germline CDR1 is MNHNS and CDR2 SASEGT. J lost 2 bases, V lost 0 bases, and 0 bases had no gene match. CDR3 residues: CASSEASGTYNEQFF. The CDR3 bases that were read are TGTGCCAGCAGTGAAGCTAGCGGGACCTACAATGAG.

A word on this clone: The CDR3 goes on 3 residues after the read ends, and that part is filled in from the germline J gene. This chain uses TRBV7-8 with TRBJ1-4, with 8 bases that match TRBD1. The germline CDR1 and CDR2 sequences are SGHVS and FQNEAQ. J gave up 7 bases and V 5 bases, and 9 bases lay outside the gene matches. This CDR3 has 15 amino acids. Incomplete CDR3 DNA: TGTGCCAGCAGCCCGGGACAGGAATTGTCTGAAAAA. This sequence encodes CASSPGQELSEK. The full CDR3 sequence reads CASSPGQELSEKLFF.

To note about this clone: The CDR3 end is not reached by the read, which stops 3 residues before it; the germline J gene fills it in. J is TRBJ2-3 and V is TRBV2, with 9 bases fitting TRBD1. The V gene end was trimmed by 4 bases and the J gene end by 3 bases; junction bases not matched to a gene: 2. Per the germline V gene, CDR1 is SNHLY and CDR2 is FYNNEI. The CDR3 totals 14 residues. The CDR3 DNA, read in part, is TGTGCCAGCAGTGGGGACAGGGTAACAGATACG. This translates into CASSGDRVTDT. The full CDR3 protein is CASSGDRVTDTQYF.

As regards this clone: The missing CDR3 end, 3 residues past where the read stops, is filled in from the germline J gene. The chain links TRBV7-2 to TRBJ2-1; 8 nucleotides line up with TRBD1. This CDR3 has 13 residues. V lost 5 bases to trimming and J lost 7 bases; unmatched junction nucleotides: 4. Germline V lookup: CDR1 SGHTA, CDR2 FQGNSA. This CDR3 is CASSPGGFNEQFF. The sequenced CDR3 bases are TGTGCCAGCAGCCCAGGGGGCTTTAATGAG.

The CDR3 region is CSAPTSGRETQYF. The CDR3 bases that were read are TGCAGTGCCCCGACTAGCGGGAGAGAGACC. The V and J genes are TRBV20-1 and TRBJ2-5; 12 nucleotides agree with TRBD2. Read data end 3 residues before the CDR3 end; the end is taken from the germline J gene. From germline, CDR1 is DFQATT and CDR2 SNEGSKA (reference sequence). The junction had 3 bases not matched to a gene; V was cut back by 6 bases and J by 4 bases. The CDR3 sequence is 13 residues long.

Regarding this clone: From the germline J gene comes the end of the CDR3, since the read stops 3 residues before it. V usage is TRBV30 and J usage is TRBJ1-4; 7 nucleotides agree with TRBD1. CDR1 and CDR2 from the germline V gene are GTSNPN and SVGIG (reference sequence). V was clipped by 2 bases and J by 4 bases; unmatched bases: 7. CDR3 size: 15 residues. The sequenced part of the CDR3 DNA is TGTGCCTGGAGTCAGAAGACAGGGCTTAATGAAAAA. This gives the protein CAWSQKTGLNEK. The whole CDR3 is CAWSQKTGLNEKLFF.

A word on this clone: The read terminates 3 residues before the CDR3 end, so the remaining end is supplied by the germline J gene. The chain uses TRBV20-1 and TRBJ2-7, with 14 bases lining up with TRBD2. The germline V gene encodes CDR1 DFQATT and CDR2 SNEGSKA (reference sequence). This CDR3 is built from 16 residues. V shed 0 bases and J 6 bases; nucleotides not matched to a gene: 7. The chain's CDR3 is CSARDPGTSGRGEQYF. The sequenced part of the CDR3 DNA is TGCAGTGCTAGAGATCCGGGGACTAGCGGGAGAGGCGAG.

Remarks on this clone: The CDR3 end falls 3 residues outside the read, so it is completed with the germline J gene. The J gene is TRBJ2-7, the V gene TRBV10-1; the D gene is possibly TRBD1 (7 bases). V was cut by 0 bases and J by 2 bases, with 14 bases left in between. There are 16 residues in the CDR3. Per the germline V gene, CDR1 is WNHNN and CDR2 is SYGVQD (reference sequence). The covered CDR3 bases are TGCGCCAGCAGTGAGTCGACCAGGGGGGACCCCTACGAG. Its protein is CASSESTRGDPYE. In full, the CDR3 is CASSESTRGDPYEQYF.

About this clone: Read coverage stops 3 residues before the CDR3 terminus; the germline J gene supplies the remainder. The chain joins TRBV7-8 to TRBJ2-4, with TRBD2 matching over 13 bases. With V trimmed by 4 bases and J by 6 bases, 12 bases remained unmatched. The length of the CDR3 is 18 residues. The germline V gene has CDR1 SGHVS and CDR2 FQNEAQ. CDR3 residues: CASSSHSRTSGRGNIQYF. The CDR3 bases that were read are TGTGCCAGCAGCTCCCACAGTCGGACTAGCGGGAGAGGAAACATT.

Comments on this clone: The CDR3 goes on 3 residues after the read ends, and that part is filled in from the germline J gene. This chain links TRBV6-2 or TRBV6-3 with TRBJ2-7, with 7 bases matching TRBD1. This CDR3 is 14 amino acids long. Germline assignment: CDR1 MNHEY and CDR2 SVGEGT. The ends lost 7 bases at V and 5 bases at J; junction bases unmatched: 11. The CDR3 spells CASTPGQPTHEQYF. The CDR3 bases that were read are TGTGCCAGCACTCCGGGACAGCCTACCCACGAG.

A remark on this clone: Read coverage stops 3 residues before the CDR3 terminus; the germline J gene supplies the remainder. The gene calls are TRBV2 and TRBJ2-5, with D possibly TRBD2 on 5 matching bases. V was pared by 5 bases and J by 5 bases, with 15 bases between. Germline lookup yields CDR1 SNHLY and CDR2 FYNNEI. This CDR3 region has 14 residues. CDR3 sequence: CASSPPGVVETQYF. Partial CDR3 DNA: TGTGCCAGCAGTCCCCCCGGGGTGGTGGAGACC.

On this clone: The read is 3 residues too short to cover the CDR3 end, so that end is filled in from the germline J gene. The chain couples TRBV2 to TRBJ1-5; 7 bases match TRBD1. Trimming at V came to 5 bases and at J to 0 bases, leaving 4 bases not matched to a gene. From germline, CDR1 is SNHLY and CDR2 FYNNEI. The length of the CDR3 is 15 residues. CDR3 DNA, as far as it was read: TGTGCCAGCAGTCAACAGGGGAATAGCAATCAGCCC. It is translated as CASSQQGNSNQP. The whole CDR3 reads CASSQQGNSNQPQHF. Complete variable domain (other parts from reference TRBV2 and TRBJ1-5): EPEVTQTPSHQVTQMGQEVILRCVPISNHLYFYWYRQILGQKVEFLVSFYNNEISEKSEIFDDQFSVERPDGSNFTLKIRSTKLEDSAMYFCASSQQGNSNQPQHFGDGTRLSIL.

For this clone: With the read ending 3 residues before the CDR3 end, the germline J gene is used to fill in that end. The chain has TRBV7-6 and TRBJ2-7; the D gene is possibly TRBD1 (6 bases). Germline values: CDR1 SGHVS, CDR2 FNYEAQ. Trimming removed 5 bases from V and 2 bases from J, with 10 bases in between. CDR3 length: 13 residues. The covered CDR3 bases are TGTGCCAGCAGCCCCCGGACAGCCTACGAG. Its translation: CASSPRTAYE. The whole CDR3 protein reads CASSPRTAYEQYF.

Comments on this clone: The read terminates 3 residues before the CDR3 end, so the remaining end is supplied by the germline J gene. The V and J genes are TRBV18 and TRBJ2-7; the D gene is possibly TRBD2 (5 bases). The CDR3 covers 14 residues. The V end was cut by 2 bases, the J end by 2 bases, with 10 bases between. CDR1 is KGHSH, CDR2 LQKENI, per germline. The CDR3 is CASSPARGAYEQYF. CDR3 DNA (partial): TGTGCCAGCTCACCAGCCCGGGGAGCCTACGAG.

In the case of this clone: The read finishes 3 residues shy of the CDR3 end, and the germline J gene is used to complete it. The rearrangement joins TRBV2 to TRBJ1-4, with D perhaps TRBD1 (6 bases). Germline CDR1 reads SNHLY; CDR2 reads FYNNEI. The ends were cut back, 4 bases at V and 8 bases at J, with 14 bases in the middle. The CDR3 length is 14 residues. The CDR3 spells CASSAGGAGEKLFF. The sequenced part of the CDR3 DNA is TGTGCCAGCAGTGCGGGGGGCGCGGGGGAAAAA.